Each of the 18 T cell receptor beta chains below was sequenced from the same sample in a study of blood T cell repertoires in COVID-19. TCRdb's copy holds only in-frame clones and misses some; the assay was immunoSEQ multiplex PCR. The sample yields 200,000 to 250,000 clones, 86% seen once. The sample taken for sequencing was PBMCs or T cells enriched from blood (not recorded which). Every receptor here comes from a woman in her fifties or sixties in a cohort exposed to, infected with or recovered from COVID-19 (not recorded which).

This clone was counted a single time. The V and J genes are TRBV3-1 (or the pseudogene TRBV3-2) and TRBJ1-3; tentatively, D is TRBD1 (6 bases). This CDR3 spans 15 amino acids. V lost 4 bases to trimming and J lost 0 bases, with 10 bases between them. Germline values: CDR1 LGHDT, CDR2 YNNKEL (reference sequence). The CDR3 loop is CASSPWDISGNTIYF. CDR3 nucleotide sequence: TGTGCCAGCAGCCCTTGGGACATCTCTGGAAACACCATATATTTT.

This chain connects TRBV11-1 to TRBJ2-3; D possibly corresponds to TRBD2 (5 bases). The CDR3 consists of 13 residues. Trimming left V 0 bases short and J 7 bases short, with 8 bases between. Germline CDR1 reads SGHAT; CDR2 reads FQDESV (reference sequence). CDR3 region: CASSLARRNTQYF. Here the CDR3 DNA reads TGTGCCAGCAGCTTAGCGCGGAGGAATACGCAGTATTTT.

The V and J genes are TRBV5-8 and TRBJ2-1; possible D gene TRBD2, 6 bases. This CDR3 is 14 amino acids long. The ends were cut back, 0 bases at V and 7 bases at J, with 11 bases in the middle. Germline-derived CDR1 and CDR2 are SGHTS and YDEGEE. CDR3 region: CASSLGSGWNEQFF. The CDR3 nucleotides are TGTGCCAGCAGCTTGGGTAGCGGTTGGAATGAGCAGTTCTTC.

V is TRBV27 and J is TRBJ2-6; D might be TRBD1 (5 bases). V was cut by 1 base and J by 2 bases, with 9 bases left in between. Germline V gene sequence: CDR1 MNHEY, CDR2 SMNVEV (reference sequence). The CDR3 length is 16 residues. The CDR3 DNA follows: TGTGCCAGCAGTTTATATGTGGGGCCTGGGGCCAACGTCCTGACTTTC. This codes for CASSLYVGPGANVLTF.

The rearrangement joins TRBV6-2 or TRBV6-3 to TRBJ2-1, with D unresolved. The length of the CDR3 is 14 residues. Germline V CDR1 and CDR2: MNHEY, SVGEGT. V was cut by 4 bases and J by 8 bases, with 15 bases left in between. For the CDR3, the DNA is TGTGCCAGCAGTTTCTCGGGCCCCTGGGATGAGCAGTTCTTC. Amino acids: CASSFSGPWDEQFF.

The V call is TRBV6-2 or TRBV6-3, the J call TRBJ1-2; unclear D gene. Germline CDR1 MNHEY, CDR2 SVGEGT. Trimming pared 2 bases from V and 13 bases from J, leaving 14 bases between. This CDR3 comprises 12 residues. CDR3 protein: CASSYRIGSTTF. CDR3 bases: TGTGCCAGCAGTTACCGGATCGGGTCAACCACCTTC.

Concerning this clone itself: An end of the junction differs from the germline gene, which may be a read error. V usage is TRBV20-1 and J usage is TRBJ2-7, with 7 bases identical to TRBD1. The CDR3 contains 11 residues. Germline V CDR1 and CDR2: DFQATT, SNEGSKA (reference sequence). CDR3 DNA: TGCAGTGCTGGAGACAGGGTAGGGCAGTACTTC. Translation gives CSAGDRVGQYF.

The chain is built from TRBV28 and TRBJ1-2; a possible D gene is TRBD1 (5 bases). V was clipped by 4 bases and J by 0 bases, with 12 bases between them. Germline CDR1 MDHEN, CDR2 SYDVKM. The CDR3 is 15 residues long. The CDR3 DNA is TGTGCCAGCAGTTCCCCAGGGAATACTAACTATGGCTACACCTTC. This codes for CASSSPGNTNYGYTF.

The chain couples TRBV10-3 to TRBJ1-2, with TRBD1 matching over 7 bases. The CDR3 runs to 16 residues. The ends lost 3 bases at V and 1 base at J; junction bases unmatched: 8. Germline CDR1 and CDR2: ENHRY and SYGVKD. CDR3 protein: CAISDVRGQNNYGYTF. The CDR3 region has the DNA TGTGCCATCAGTGACGTAAGGGGGCAGAATAACTATGGCTACACCTTC.

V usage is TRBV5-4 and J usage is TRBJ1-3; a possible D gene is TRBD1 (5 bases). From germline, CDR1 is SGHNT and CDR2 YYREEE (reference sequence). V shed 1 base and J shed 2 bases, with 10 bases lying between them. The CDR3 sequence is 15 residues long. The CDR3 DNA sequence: TGTGCCAGCAGCTTGCAGGGTACGGCTGGAAACACCATATATTTT. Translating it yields CASSLQGTAGNTIYF.

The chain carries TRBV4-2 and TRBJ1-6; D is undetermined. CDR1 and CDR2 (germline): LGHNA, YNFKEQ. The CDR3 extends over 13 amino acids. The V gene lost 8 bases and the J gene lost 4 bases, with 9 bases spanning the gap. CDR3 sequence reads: CASGGDYNSPLHF. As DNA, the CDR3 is TGTGCCAGCGGCGGGGATTATAATTCACCCCTCCACTTT.

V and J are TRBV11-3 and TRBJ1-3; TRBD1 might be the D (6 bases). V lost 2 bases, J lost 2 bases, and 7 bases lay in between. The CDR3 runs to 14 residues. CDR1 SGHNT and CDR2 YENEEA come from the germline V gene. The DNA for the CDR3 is TGTGCCAGCAGCTTATCAGGGGCTGGAAACACCATATATTTT. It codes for CASSLSGAGNTIYF.

In DNA form, the CDR3 reads TGTGCCAGCAGGGGGATAGCGGACTACGGCACGGGGCCGCCCCAGTACTTC. Protein: CASRGIADYGTGPPQYF. The rearrangement uses TRBV9 and TRBJ2-5, with TRBD2 as a possible D gene (6 bases). The CDR3 covers 17 residues. Germline lookup yields CDR1 SGDLS and CDR2 YYNGEE. V lost 5 bases, J lost 9 bases, and 29 bases lay in between.

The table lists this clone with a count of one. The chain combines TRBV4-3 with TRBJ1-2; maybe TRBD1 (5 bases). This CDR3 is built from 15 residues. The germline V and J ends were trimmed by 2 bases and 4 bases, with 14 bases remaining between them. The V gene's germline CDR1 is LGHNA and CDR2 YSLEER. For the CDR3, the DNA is TGCGCCAGCAGCCAAATTTCCGACAGTGTCTATGGCTACACCTTC. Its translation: CASSQISDSVYGYTF.

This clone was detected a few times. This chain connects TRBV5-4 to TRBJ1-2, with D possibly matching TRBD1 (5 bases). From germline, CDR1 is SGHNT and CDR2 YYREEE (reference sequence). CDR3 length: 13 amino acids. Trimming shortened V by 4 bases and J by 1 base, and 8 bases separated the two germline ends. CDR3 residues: CASSVDSNYGYTF. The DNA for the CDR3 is TGTGCCAGCAGCGTCGACAGTAACTATGGCTACACCTTC.

The CDR3 nucleotides read TGTGCCAGCAGCATGACTGGACAGGGTGCTAGATACAATGAGCAGTTCTTC. Amino acid sequence: CASSMTGQGARYNEQFF. The genes are TRBV11-3 and TRBJ2-1; TRBD1 matches at 8 bases. This CDR3 has 17 residues. From germline, CDR1 is SGHNT and CDR2 YENEEA. J lost 4 bases, V lost 5 bases, and 13 bases had no gene match.

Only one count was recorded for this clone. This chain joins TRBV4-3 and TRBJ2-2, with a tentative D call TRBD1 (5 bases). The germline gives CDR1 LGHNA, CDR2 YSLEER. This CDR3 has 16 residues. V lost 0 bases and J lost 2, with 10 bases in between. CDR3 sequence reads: CASSQEDTFNTGELFF. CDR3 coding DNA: TGCGCCAGCAGCCAAGAGGACACCTTTAACACCGGGGAGCTGTTTTTT.

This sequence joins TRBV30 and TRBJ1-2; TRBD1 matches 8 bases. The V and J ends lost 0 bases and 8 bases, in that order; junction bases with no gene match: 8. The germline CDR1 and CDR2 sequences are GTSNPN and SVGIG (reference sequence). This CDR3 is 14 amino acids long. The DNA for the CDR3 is TGTGCCTGGAGTGTCGACAGGGGAATAGGGGGCTACACCTTC. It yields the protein CAWSVDRGIGGYTF.